Below, 28 T cell receptor beta chains from the same sample are listed, as sequenced in a study of blood T cells in healthy people across ages. Using a J-beta primer mix together with a sample-barcoded 5' primer, a second PCR was run for about 6 to 12 cycles. TCRdb analysed the 5' RACE reads with MiXCR anew, one entry per CDR3 protein. This sample has around 650,000 distinct CDR3 sequences; roughly two fifths occur once, and the top ten carry approximately 29%. The sample comprised blood. The origin of the receptors is a man older than 75 in good health.

The chain carries TRBV29-1 and TRBJ2-4; TRBD1 matches at 10 bases. V lost 6 bases to trimming and J lost 6 bases; unmatched junction nucleotides: 5. CDR3 size: 13 residues. Germline V gives CDR1 SQVTM, CDR2 ANQGSEA. The CDR3 nucleotides read TGCAGCGTGGGGACAGGGGCTTCAAACATTCAGTACTTC. Amino acid sequence: CSVGTGASNIQYF.

The table lists this clonotype with a few counts. For the CDR3, the DNA is TGTGCCAGCAGTGACACTACAGACTCTAACTATGGCTACACCTTC. Its protein product is CASSDTTDSNYGYTF. This chain links TRBV6-4 with TRBJ1-2; D is uncertain. Germline lookup yields CDR1 MRHNA and CDR2 SNTAGT. The CDR3 is 15 residues long. The V end lost 2 bases, the J end lost 0 bases, and 10 bases lay between the germline ends.

The chain has TRBV20-1 and TRBJ1-2, with no clear D. The CDR3 has 15 residues. Germline-derived CDR1 and CDR2 are DFQATT and SNEGSKA (reference sequence). V dropped 0 bases and J dropped 1 base, with 12 bases sitting between them. The CDR3 loop reads CSARDPPFINYGYTF. The CDR3 DNA is TGCAGTGCTAGAGATCCTCCATTTATTAACTATGGCTACACCTTC.

Points on this clonotype: One end of the junction does not line up with germline, which may come from a read error. The CDR3 protein is CVSSQDLGEGGNEQFF. The CDR3, as DNA: TGTGTCAGCAGCCAAGATTTGGGGGAGGGAGGCAATGAGCAGTTCTTC. The chain recombines TRBV14 with TRBJ2-1; 7 bases agree with TRBD2. This CDR3 region has 16 residues. CDR1 and CDR2 (germline): SGHDN, FVKESK.

The V call is TRBV3-1, the J call TRBJ2-4, with a possible D match to TRBD1 (5 bases). Looked up from germline, CDR1 is LGHDT and CDR2 is YNNKEL (reference sequence). V lost 3 bases and J 13 bases, leaving 19 bases between the germline ends. The CDR3 totals 14 residues. This chain's CDR3 is CASSQRDSEREQYF. The CDR3 bases are TGTGCCAGCAGCCAGAGAGACAGTGAGAGAGAGCAGTACTTC.

The chain is built from TRBV7-2 and TRBJ1-2, with D possibly TRBD1 on 6 matching bases. This CDR3 has 15 amino acids. CDR1 is SGHTA and CDR2 is FQGNSA in the germline V gene. Trimming removed 5 bases at V and 2 bases at J, with 15 bases between. CDR3 loop: CASSLYRDGNYGYTF. The DNA of the CDR3 is TGTGCCAGCAGCCTCTACAGGGACGGGAACTATGGCTACACCTTC.

Here the CDR3 reads CASSLGLRDRGNEQYF. The CDR3 nucleotides read TGCGCCAGCAGCTTGGGGCTCCGGGACAGGGGGAACGAGCAGTACTTC. This chain uses TRBV5-1 with TRBJ2-4, with 11 bases that match TRBD1. Near its end, the DNA agrees better with TRBJ2-7, so the J call may be wrong. Germline V lookup: CDR1 SGHRS, CDR2 YFSETQ. This CDR3 spans 16 amino acids.

The chain is built from TRBV2 and TRBJ2-5; no definite D call. Germline CDR1 is SNHLY and CDR2 is FYNNEI. V was cut by 6 bases and J by 5 bases, with 19 bases left in between. CDR3 length equals 15 residues. CDR3 loop: CASRRFGQEFETQYF. The CDR3 bases are TGTGCCAGCAGGCGCTTTGGGCAGGAATTTGAGACCCAGTACTTC.

This clonotype has a single count. The V call is TRBV7-8, the J call TRBJ2-4; tentatively, D is TRBD1 (7 bases). There are 18 residues in the CDR3. Germline V CDR1 and CDR2: SGHVS, FQNEAQ. Trimming took off 4 bases at V and 9 bases at J, with 28 bases between the two ends. The CDR3 nucleotides read TGTGCCAGCAGCTCGAAACGGAGGGGGCTTGACGGTACGGGCATTCAGTACTTC. This gives the protein CASSSKRRGLDGTGIQYF.

This clonotype has more than one count but fewer than ten. The chain is built from TRBV7-2 and TRBJ1-5; the match to TRBD1 covers 12 bases. Per the germline V gene, CDR1 is SGHTA and CDR2 is FQGNSA. CDR3 length: 18 amino acids. V lost 7 bases and J lost 7; bases outside the gene matches: 17. The CDR3 spells CASKIIGGTGGERQPQHF. The CDR3 DNA reads as TGTGCCAGCAAGATAATCGGCGGGACAGGGGGCGAACGACAGCCCCAGCATTTT.

This chain connects TRBV20-1 to TRBJ1-3; 9 nucleotides match TRBD1. CDR1 DFQATT and CDR2 SNEGSKA come from the germline V gene (reference sequence). The CDR3 runs 21 residues. The V and J ends lost 5 bases and 0 bases, in that order; junction bases with no gene match: 23. The CDR3: CSARQSPGQGGSVSSGNTIYF. CDR3 bases: TGCAGTGCTCGACAGTCACCGGGACAGGGAGGATCAGTAAGCTCTGGAAACACCATATATTTT.

This clonotype was found a few times. The chain couples TRBV5-8 to TRBJ1-6; D remains unclear. The V gene's germline CDR1 is SGHTS and CDR2 YDEGEE. The CDR3 loop spans 14 amino acids. V gave up 4 bases and J gave up 10 bases, with 15 bases separating them. The CDR3 DNA reads TGTGCCAGCAGCGCCCCGGGAGCAAGATCACCCCTCCACTTT. Amino acid sequence: CASSAPGARSPLHF.

The rearrangement joins TRBV7-9 to TRBJ1-2; D is uncertain. In germline, CDR1 is SEHNR, CDR2 FQNEAQ (reference sequence). The CDR3 is 13 residues long. The V end lost 5 bases, the J end lost 3 bases, and 10 bases lay between the germline ends. Written as DNA, the CDR3 is TGTGCCAGCAGCACGATAATGGACTATGGCTACACCTTC. Its translation is CASSTIMDYGYTF.

The V call is TRBV10-1, the J call TRBJ2-3; TRBD2 matches 11 bases. The germline V gene has CDR1 WNHNN and CDR2 SYGVQD (reference sequence). V lost 3 bases to trimming and J lost 2 bases; unmatched junction nucleotides: 10. The CDR3 loop spans 18 amino acids. CDR3 residues: CASSDSLLAGANTDTQYF. CDR3 sequence (DNA): TGCGCCAGCAGTGATTCCTTACTAGCGGGGGCCAACACAGATACGCAGTATTTT.

J is TRBJ2-1 and V is TRBV20-1; unclear D gene. Germline assignment: CDR1 DFQATT and CDR2 SNEGSKA (reference sequence). V lost 0 bases, J lost 0 bases, and 6 bases lay in between. This CDR3 comprises 14 residues. As DNA, the CDR3 is TGCAGTGCTAGAGACTTGAGCTCCTACAATGAGCAGTTCTTC. Translated, it gives CSARDLSSYNEQFF.

The CDR3 sequence is CASSLGRLAEGETQYF. CDR3 sequence (DNA): TGTGCCAGCAGCTTAGGTCGGCTAGCGGAGGGGGAGACCCAGTACTTC. The V gene is TRBV6-5, the J gene TRBJ2-7; 7 positions match TRBD2. The J call may not be correct, given that the DNA end is closer to TRBJ2-5. The germline V gene has CDR1 MNHEY and CDR2 SVGAGI. The CDR3 consists of 16 residues.

The CDR3 DNA sequence: TGTGCCAGAACCAGGGGGGATACGCAGTATTTT. This encodes CARTRGDTQYF. The chain joins TRBV12-3 or TRBV12-4 to TRBJ2-3, with 7 bases fitting TRBD1. The CDR3 contains 11 residues. V shed 9 bases and J 6 bases; nucleotides not matched to a gene: 3.

This clonotype appeared a few times. This chain connects TRBV20-1 to TRBJ2-1; no firm D call. Trimming took 6 bases from V and 2 from J, leaving 14 bases between them. The CDR3 has 14 amino acids. Germline values: CDR1 DFQATT, CDR2 SNEGSKA (reference sequence). CDR3 sequence reads: CSARPQLTYNEQFF. In DNA form, the CDR3 reads TGCAGTGCCCGGCCACAGCTCACCTACAATGAGCAGTTCTTC.

This clonotype was counted only a few times. The J gene is TRBJ2-6, the V gene TRBV6-2 or TRBV6-3; D is unclear. Per germline, CDR1 MNHEY and CDR2 SVGEGT. This CDR3 comprises 14 residues. The V end was cut by 8 bases, the J end by 0 bases, with 8 bases between. The DNA of the CDR3 is TGTGCCAGCTGTATTAGCTCTGGGGCCAACGTCCTGACTTTC. Amino acids: CASCISSGANVLTF.

A few counts support this clonotype. This chain joins TRBV20-1 and TRBJ2-1; 10 bases line up with TRBD2. The CDR3 is 13 amino acids. Germline values: CDR1 DFQATT, CDR2 SNEGSKA (reference sequence). The CDR3 reads CSPSGGGYNEQFF. DNA of the CDR3: TGCAGCCCAAGCGGGGGGGGTTACAATGAGCAGTTCTTC.

This clonotype was detected many times. The V and J genes are TRBV29-1 and TRBJ2-1; D uncertain. The CDR3 length is 12 residues. Germline values: CDR1 SQVTM, CDR2 ANQGSEA. V dropped 0 bases and J dropped 10 bases, with 10 bases sitting between them. The chain's CDR3 is CSVEESRDEQFF. CDR3 DNA: TGCAGCGTTGAAGAGTCTCGAGACGAGCAGTTCTTC.

A word on this clonotype: A much larger clone differs from this one at a single base, so this may be a read error. The rearrangement joins TRBV3-1 to TRBJ1-1; TRBD1 is a possible D gene (6 bases). Germline CDR1 reads LGHDT; CDR2 reads YNNKEL (reference sequence). Trimming cost V 4 bases and J 7 bases, with 16 bases left between them. This CDR3 is 14 amino acids long. Here the CDR3 reads CASSLTRGGSEAFF. The CDR3 coding sequence is TGTGCCAGCAGCCTTACAAGGGGGGGTAGTGAAGCTTTCTTT.

This clonotype was counted many times. The J gene is TRBJ2-3, the V gene TRBV7-2; D is ambiguous. V gave up 5 bases and J gave up 2 bases, with 14 bases separating them. The CDR3 runs to 15 residues. Germline-derived CDR1 and CDR2 are SGHTA and FQGNSA. Written as DNA, the CDR3 is TGTGCCAGCAGCAGATACGTAGGGTACACAGATACGCAGTATTTT. Translation gives CASSRYVGYTDTQYF.

This clonotype was counted many times. The V and J genes are TRBV20-1 and TRBJ1-5, with D possibly TRBD1 on 6 matching bases. The germline V and J ends were trimmed by 4 bases and 6 bases, with 13 bases remaining between them. Germline loops: CDR1 DFQATT, CDR2 SNEGSKA (reference sequence). The CDR3 length is 13 residues. CDR3 residues: CSAISGVAQPQHF. CDR3 coding DNA: TGCAGTGCTATTTCAGGGGTGGCTCAGCCCCAGCATTTT.

The J gene is TRBJ1-1, the V gene TRBV6-1, with TRBD1 as a possible D gene (5 bases). CDR1 and CDR2 (germline): MNHNS, SASEGT. Between the trimmed V and J ends, which lost 1 base and 7 bases, there was a span of 13 bases. The CDR3 is made up of 14 amino acids. The CDR3 DNA reads as TGTGCCAGCAGTGAAGGCGCAGGGCCATTTGAAGCTTTCTTT. It yields the protein CASSEGAGPFEAFF.

The rearrangement links TRBV6-6 to TRBJ1-4, with D possibly being TRBD1 (5 bases). The CDR3 sequence is 16 residues long. V dropped 6 bases and J dropped 1 base, with 15 bases sitting between them. The germline V gene has CDR1 MNHNY and CDR2 SVGAGI (reference sequence). The DNA for the CDR3 is TGTGCCAGCAGCCCCCGGGACTCCAGAACTAATGAAAAACTGTTTTTT. Its translation: CASSPRDSRTNEKLFF.

This clonotype came up many times. The CDR3 here is CASSAGLPGANVLTF. In DNA form, the CDR3 reads TGCGCCAGCAGCGCGGGACTTCCTGGGGCCAACGTCCTGACTTTC. The chain couples TRBV5-1 to TRBJ2-6; weak D call: TRBD2 (6 bases). Trimming stripped 4 bases from V and 2 bases from J, with 10 bases between. The germline V gene has CDR1 SGHRS and CDR2 YFSETQ. The CDR3 is 15 residues long.

The chain uses TRBV12-3 or TRBV12-4 and TRBJ1-2; 9 bases match TRBD1. CDR3 length equals 15 residues. V was pared by 5 bases and J by 0 bases, with 4 bases of the junction left unmatched. CDR3 sequence (DNA): TGTGCCAGCAGTCCGGGGGACAGGGCTAACTATGGCTACACCTTC. Translating gives CASSPGDRANYGYTF.